The 6 T cell receptor beta chains given below trace back to one sample, sequenced in a study of breast tumors, draining lymph nodes, adjacent tissues. Samples came from axillary lymph nodes draining the breast cancer. In TCRdb, the multiplex PCR reads were re-called with MiXCR into one record per CDR3 protein. The sample has approximately 280,000 distinct CDR3 sequences; around 31% are singletons. Sequencing was performed on axillary lymph node tissue. The receptors derive from a female donor with breast cancer. Some clones in this sample may be carry-over from other donors' samples.

This clonotype was seen at least ten times. At one end, the junction sequence differs from germline, possibly due to a read error. The rearrangement joins TRBV4-3 to TRBJ2-1, with D tentatively TRBD1 or TRBD2 (5 bases each). CDR1 is LGHNA and CDR2 is YSLEER in the germline V gene. CDR3 size: 12 residues. As DNA, the CDR3 is TGCGCCAGCAGCCCCCCATTGGGGGAGAAGGTCTTC. Its translation is CASSPPLGEKVF.

Only a few counts were recorded for this clonotype. V is TRBV4-1 and J is TRBJ2-7; 7 bases map to TRBD1. The CDR3 loop spans 15 amino acids. V gave up 4 bases and J gave up 5 bases; unmatched junction bases: 11. Per the germline V gene, CDR1 is MGHRA and CDR2 is YSYEKL. Here the CDR3 DNA reads TGCGCCAGCAGCCCAAGACCGGGACAGTTCGACGAGCAGTACTTC. This encodes CASSPRPGQFDEQYF.

The V call is TRBV7-9, the J call TRBJ2-1, with D unresolved. Trimming shortened V by 2 bases and J by 7 bases, and 9 bases separated the two germline ends. The CDR3 covers 13 residues. Germline V gene data show CDR1 as SEHNR and CDR2 as FQNEAQ (reference sequence). This chain's CDR3 is CASSLSSENEQFF. As DNA, the CDR3 is TGTGCCAGCAGCTTATCGAGTGAGAATGAGCAGTTCTTC.

Note on this clonotype: A much larger clone is a single base away; this may be a read error. V usage is TRBV5-1 and J usage is TRBJ2-2; 12 bases are a match to TRBD2. This CDR3 contains 15 residues. CDR1 and CDR2 (germline): SGHRS, YFSETQ. The ends lost 3 bases at V and 7 bases at J; junction bases unmatched: 4. This chain's CDR3 is CASSSLAGGGGELFF. As DNA, the CDR3 is TGCGCCAGCAGCTCACTAGCGGGAGGTGGCGGGGAGCTGTTTTTT. The variable domain in full, with the rest retrieved from reference TRBV5-1 and TRBJ2-2, is KAGVTQTPRYLIKTRGQQVTLSCSPISGHRSVSWYQQTPGQGLQFLFEYFSETQRNKGNFPGRFSGRQFSNSRSEMNVSTLELGDSALYLCASSSLAGGGGELFFGEGSRLTVL.

This clonotype appeared a few times. V gene TRBV6-5 combines with J gene TRBJ2-4; no clear D gene. This CDR3 has 16 amino acids. The V end was cut by 5 bases, the J end by 0 bases, with 14 bases between. The V gene's germline CDR1 is MNHEY and CDR2 SVGAGI. The CDR3 DNA is TGTGCCAGCAGTCCCCCGTCGTTACTAGCCAAAAACATTCAGTACTTC. Protein: CASSPPSLLAKNIQYF.

There are many counts of this clonotype. The rearrangement uses TRBV20-1 and TRBJ2-7; 11 bases fit TRBD2. Per germline, CDR1 DFQATT and CDR2 SNEGSKA (reference sequence). Trimming at V came to 7 bases and at J to 0 bases, leaving 8 bases not matched to a gene. The CDR3 sequence is 15 residues long. The CDR3 spells CSVSPTSGNSYEQYF. The CDR3 DNA reads as TGCAGTGTCAGCCCGACTAGCGGGAACTCCTACGAGCAGTACTTC.